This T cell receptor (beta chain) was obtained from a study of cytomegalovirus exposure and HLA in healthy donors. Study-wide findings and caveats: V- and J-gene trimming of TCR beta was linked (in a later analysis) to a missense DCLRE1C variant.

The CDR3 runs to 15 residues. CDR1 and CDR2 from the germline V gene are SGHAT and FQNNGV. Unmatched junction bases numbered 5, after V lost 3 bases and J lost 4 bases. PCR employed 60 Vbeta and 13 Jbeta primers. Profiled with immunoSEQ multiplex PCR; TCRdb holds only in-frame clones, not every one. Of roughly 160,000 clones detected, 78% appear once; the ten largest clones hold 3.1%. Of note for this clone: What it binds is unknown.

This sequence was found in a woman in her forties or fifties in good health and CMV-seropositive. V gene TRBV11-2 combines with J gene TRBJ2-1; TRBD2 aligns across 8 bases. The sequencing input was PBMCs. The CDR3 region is CASSFGLASYNEQFF. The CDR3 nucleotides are TGTGCCAGCAGCTTCGGACTAGCCTCGTACAATGAGCAGTTCTTC.